This entry concerns a single T cell receptor beta chain. The entry originates in a study of OX40 agonist ivuxolimab in advanced cancers. Turning to the study itself: Males comprised 82.7% of the group, whose mean age was approximately 60 years (range 23 to 79).

The repertoire was sequenced with immunoSEQ multiplex PCR; TCRdb's copy has only in-frame clones and lacks some. The profile covers tens of thousands of clones, with 85% appearing a single time and less than 4% taken by the ten largest. J lost 3 bases, V lost 1 base, and 3 bases had no gene match. There are 16 residues in the CDR3. The germline V gene encodes CDR1 SGHTA and CDR2 FQGNSA. The gene calls are TRBV7-2 and TRBJ1-4, with 9 bases identical to TRBD1. The specimen comprised CD4+ or CD8+ T cells sorted from blood, sampled in a trial of the OX40 agonist ivuxolimab. This receptor was identified in an adult with an advanced solid tumor such as melanoma, head and neck, liver or kidney cancer. DNA of the CDR3: TGTGCCAGCAGCTTAGGGACAGGGGTTGCTAATGAAAAACTGTTTTTT. As protein: CASSLGTGVANEKLFF.